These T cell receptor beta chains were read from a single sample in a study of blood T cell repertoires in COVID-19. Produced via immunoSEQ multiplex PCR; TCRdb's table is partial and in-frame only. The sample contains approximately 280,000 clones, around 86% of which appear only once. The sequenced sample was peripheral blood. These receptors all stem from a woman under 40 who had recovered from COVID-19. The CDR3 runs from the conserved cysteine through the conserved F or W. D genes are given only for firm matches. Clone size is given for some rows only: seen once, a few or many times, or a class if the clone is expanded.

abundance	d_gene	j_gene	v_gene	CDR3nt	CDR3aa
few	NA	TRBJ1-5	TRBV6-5	TGTGCCAGCAGAAAGGGGAGGAATAGCAATCAGCCCCAGCATTTT	CASRKGRNSNQPQHF
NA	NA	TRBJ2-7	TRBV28	TGTGCCAGCAGTCCCGAGGCAGACGTACTCTACGAGCAGTACTTC	CASSPEADVLYEQYF
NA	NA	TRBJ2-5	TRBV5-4	TGTGCCAGCAGCTTGGGGACAGCCTCCTTGGGGACCCAGTACTTC	CASSLGTASLGTQYF
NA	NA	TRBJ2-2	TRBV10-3	TGTGCCATCAGTGAGTCGACGACTAGAAACACCGGGGAGCTGTTTTTT	CAISESTTRNTGELFF
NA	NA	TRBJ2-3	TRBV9	TGTGCCAGCAGCGTAGCTGGAAGGGGCGCAGATACGCAGTATTTT	CASSVAGRGADTQYF
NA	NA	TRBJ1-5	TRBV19	TGTGCCGGCGCCAACCGGGACTCCGATCAGCCCCAGCATTTT	CAGANRDSDQPQHF
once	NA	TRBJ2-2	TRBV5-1	TGCGCCAGCAGCTTGGGCAGATCTTCGAACACCGGGGAGCTGTTTTTT	CASSLGRSSNTGELFF
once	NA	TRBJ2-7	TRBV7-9	TGTGCCAGCAGCTTAGACAGGGTGAACTACGAGCAGTACTTC	CASSLDRVNYEQYF
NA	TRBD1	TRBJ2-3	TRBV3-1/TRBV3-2	TGTGCCAGCAGTAACAGGGGGTGGAGCACAGATACGCAGTATTTT	CASSNRGWSTDTQYF
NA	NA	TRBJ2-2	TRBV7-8	TGTGCCAGCAGCCCAGACGGGACCTCCGGAGGGACCGGGGAGCTGTTTTTT	CASSPDGTSGGTGELFF
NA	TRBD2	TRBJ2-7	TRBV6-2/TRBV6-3	TGTGCCAGCAGTTTTCCCGGGACTAGCGACGAGCAGTACTTC	CASSFPGTSDEQYF
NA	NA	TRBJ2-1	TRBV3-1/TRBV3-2	TGTGCCAGCACCAATAGGGGTTTGGATGAGCAGTTCTTC	CASTNRGLDEQFF
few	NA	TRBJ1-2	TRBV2	TGTGCCAGCAGGGCAGGAGGGACTAACTATGGCTACACCTTC	CASRAGGTNYGYTF
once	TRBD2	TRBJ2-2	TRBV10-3	TGTGCCATCAGTGAGTCCCGCGGGAGGGGAAACACCGGGGAGCTGTTTTTT	CAISESRGRGNTGELFF
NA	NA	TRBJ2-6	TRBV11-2	TGTGCCAGCAGCTTCATGGCCTCTGGGGCCAACGTCCTGACTTTC	CASSFMASGANVLTF
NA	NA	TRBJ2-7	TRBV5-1	TGCGCCAGCAGCAACAGCTTCTCCTACGAGCAGTACTTC	CASSNSFSYEQYF
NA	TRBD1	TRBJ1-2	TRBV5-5	TGTGCCAGCAGCTCTACGACAGGGAGCAACTATGGCTACACCTTC	CASSSTTGSNYGYTF
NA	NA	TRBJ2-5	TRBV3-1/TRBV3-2	TGTGCCAGCAGCCAAGAGTCGCGTGGGACCCAGTACTTC	CASSQESRGTQYF
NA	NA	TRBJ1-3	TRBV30	TGTGCCTGGAGTAAGCGGGGCGCTGGAAACACCATATATTTT	CAWSKRGAGNTIYF
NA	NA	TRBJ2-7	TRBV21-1	TGTGCCAGCAGCCGTCGGAATTTATCCCTAGGCGAGCAGTACTTC	CASSRRNLSLGEQYF
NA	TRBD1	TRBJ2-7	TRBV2	TGTGCCAGCGGGACAGATAGCTCCTACGAGCAGTACTTC	CASGTDSSYEQYF
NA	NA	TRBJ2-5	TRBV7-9	TGTGCCAGCAGCCTTACAGACGCAGAGACCCAGTACTTC	CASSLTDAETQYF
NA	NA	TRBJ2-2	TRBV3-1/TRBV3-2	TGTGCCGTACCAGGGCTCACCGGGGAGCTGTTTTTT	CAVPGLTGELFF
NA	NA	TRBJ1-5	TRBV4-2	TGTGCCAGCAGCCAAGATTTAGGAGAGGCCCAGCATTTT	CASSQDLGEAQHF
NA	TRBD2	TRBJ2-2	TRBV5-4	TGTGCCAGCAGCGTACGGGACGGGAGGCCCACCGGGGAGCTGTTTTTT	CASSVRDGRPTGELFF
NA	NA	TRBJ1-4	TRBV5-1	TGCGCCAGCAGCTTGGCCGCGGCTACTAATGAAAAACTGTTTTTT	CASSLAAATNEKLFF
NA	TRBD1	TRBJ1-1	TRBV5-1	TGCGCCAGCAGCCTCGGGACAGGGGGTCGCAAGAACACTGAAGCTTTCTTT	CASSLGTGGRKNTEAFF
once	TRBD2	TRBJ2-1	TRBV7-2	TGTGCCAGCAGCTTCGGCGGGGGGCGCCCGAATGAGCAGTTCTTC	CASSFGGGRPNEQFF
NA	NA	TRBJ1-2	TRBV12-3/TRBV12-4	TGTGCCAGCGCGTATTCTAACTATGGCTACACCTTC	CASAYSNYGYTF
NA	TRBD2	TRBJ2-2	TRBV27	TGTGCCAGCAGTGTAGGACTAGCGGGATGGGGGGAGCTGTTTTTT	CASSVGLAGWGELFF
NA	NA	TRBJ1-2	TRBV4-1	TGCGCCAGCAGCCCCACGGGGGTCCGGCAGAACTATGGCTACACCTTC	CASSPTGVRQNYGYTF
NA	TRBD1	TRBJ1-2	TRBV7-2	TGTGCCAGCAGCTTCGGGACTGCAGGGGGTCACTATGGCTACACCTTC	CASSFGTAGGHYGYTF
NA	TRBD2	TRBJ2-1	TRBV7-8	TGTGCCAGCAGCTTAGCTTTTAGCGGGGGGGCGGCTGAGCAGTTCTTC	CASSLAFSGGAAEQFF
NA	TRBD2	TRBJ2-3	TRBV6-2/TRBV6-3	TGTGCCAGCAGTTATTCAGCGGGAGCAGATACGCAGTATTTT	CASSYSAGADTQYF
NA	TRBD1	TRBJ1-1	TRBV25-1	TGTGCCAGCAGCGCCGGGACAGGGGACACTGAAGCTTTCTTT	CASSAGTGDTEAFF
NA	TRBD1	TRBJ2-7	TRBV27	TGTGCCAGCAGTCCCCTGCAGGGGGCCGGCGAGCAGTACTTC	CASSPLQGAGEQYF
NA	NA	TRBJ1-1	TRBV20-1	TGCAGTGCTCAAGCGAACACTGAAGCTTTCTTT	CSAQANTEAFF
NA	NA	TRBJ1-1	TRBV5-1	TGCGCCAGCAGCTTGGTAGGCGGATCCATGAACACTGAAGCTTTCTTT	CASSLVGGSMNTEAFF
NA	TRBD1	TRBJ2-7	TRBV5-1	TGCGCCAGCAGCTTTGCGACAGGGGACTACGAGCAGTACTTC	CASSFATGDYEQYF
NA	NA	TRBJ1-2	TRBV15	TGTGCCACCAGCAGAGATCACGGCAGGGACTATGGCTACACCTTC	CATSRDHGRDYGYTF
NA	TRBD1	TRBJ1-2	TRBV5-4	TGTGCCAGCAGCTTTGACAGGGGTCGAGGCTACACCTTC	CASSFDRGRGYTF
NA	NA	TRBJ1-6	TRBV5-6	TGTGCCAGCAGCCCCCAGACAGGATTATCACCCCTCCACTTT	CASSPQTGLSPLHF
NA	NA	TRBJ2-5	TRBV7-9	TGTGCCAGCAGTTCCCCCATAGAGGGAGAAGAGACCCAGTACTTC	CASSSPIEGEETQYF
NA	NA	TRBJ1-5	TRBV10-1	TGCGCCAGCAGTTACGAACAGATGGACAATCAGCCCCAGCATTTT	CASSYEQMDNQPQHF